The next 9 T cell receptor beta chains were all read from a single sample in a study of blood T cell repertoires in COVID-19. TCRdb's table, derived via immunoSEQ multiplex PCR, lists solely in-frame clones and lacks some. The table has 90,000 to 110,000 clones, around 81% seen once. The specimen was peripheral blood. Receptors were obtained from a woman aged 70-85 years with acute or convalescent COVID-19.

The J gene is TRBJ1-5, the V gene TRBV27; possibly TRBD1 for D (6 bases). Germline-derived CDR1 and CDR2 are MNHEY and SMNVEV (reference sequence). This CDR3 has 17 amino acids. V gave up 1 base and J gave up 5 bases, with 18 bases separating them. As DNA, the CDR3 is TGTGCCAGCAGTTTATTTTACTCAGGGGAGTGGGATCAGCCCCAGCATTTT. Translated, it gives CASSLFYSGEWDQPQHF.

The chain couples TRBV5-1 to TRBJ2-3, with D perhaps TRBD1 (6 bases). Germline V gives CDR1 SGHRS, CDR2 YFSETQ. The germline V and J ends were trimmed by 5 bases and 2 bases, with 15 bases remaining between them. This CDR3 has 15 amino acids. CDR3 nucleotide sequence: TGCGCCAGCAGGTCCGGACAGAAACTCACAGATACGCAGTATTTT. Translating gives CASRSGQKLTDTQYF.

As for this clone: The junction departs from the called germline gene at one end, perhaps through a read error. The chain links TRBV20-1 to TRBJ2-3; D is ambiguous. The CDR3 is 11 residues long. The V gene's germline CDR1 is DFQATT and CDR2 SNEGSKA (reference sequence). CDR3: CSAGPSDAQYF. CDR3 coding DNA: TGCAGTGCTGGGCCATCAGATGCGCAGTATTTT.

This clone was found a few times. This chain uses TRBV3-1 (or the pseudogene TRBV3-2) with TRBJ2-5, with 12 bases aligning to TRBD2. Unmatched junction bases numbered 11, after V lost 4 bases and J lost 2 bases. The CDR3 has 18 amino acids. In germline, CDR1 is LGHDT, CDR2 YNNKEL (reference sequence). CDR3 in amino acids: CASSPRLAGAITQETQYF. The CDR3 nucleotides are TGTGCCAGCAGCCCTCGACTAGCGGGGGCTATAACACAAGAGACCCAGTACTTC.

The V and J genes are TRBV27 and TRBJ1-5; the D gene is possibly TRBD1 (6 bases). The V and J ends lost 1 base and 3 bases respectively, with 10 bases between them. The CDR3 length is 15 residues. CDR1 and CDR2 from the germline V gene are MNHEY and SMNVEV (reference sequence). CDR3 loop: CASSLWGGVNQPQHF. Here the CDR3 DNA reads TGTGCCAGCAGTTTATGGGGGGGCGTCAATCAGCCCCAGCATTTT.

The gene calls are TRBV3-1 (or the pseudogene TRBV3-2) and TRBJ1-4, with 7 bases aligning to TRBD1. The germline gives CDR1 LGHDT, CDR2 YNNKEL (reference sequence). The V and J ends lost 4 bases and 0 bases, in that order; junction bases with no gene match: 2. The CDR3 loop spans 15 amino acids. The DNA for the CDR3 is TGTGCCAGCAGCCTGACAGGGACAACTAATGAAAAACTGTTTTTT. The encoded protein is CASSLTGTTNEKLFF.

This clone was recorded once. The genes are TRBV19 and TRBJ2-1; D gene uncertain. The CDR3 is 12 residues long. Germline CDR1 reads LNHDA; CDR2 reads SQIVND (reference sequence). V shed 3 bases and J shed 7 bases, with 7 bases lying between them. The CDR3 DNA is TGTGCCAGTAGTATGTTCGCGAATGAGCAGTTCTTC. It is translated as CASSMFANEQFF. Together with reference TRBV19 and TRBJ2-1, the CDR3 gives the full variable domain: DGGITQSPKYLFRKEGQNVTLSCEQNLNHDAMYWYRQDPGQGLRLIYYSQIVNDFQKGDIAEGYSVSREKKESFPLTVTSAQKNPTAFYLCASSMFANEQFFGPGTRLTVL.

The table lists this clone with a few counts. The chain recombines TRBV5-4 with TRBJ1-2; no clear D gene. Deletions cut 3 bases from V and 8 bases from J, with 11 bases between. Germline V gene lookup returns CDR1 SGHNT and CDR2 YYREEE (reference sequence). The CDR3 is 12 amino acids. The CDR3 DNA is TGTGCCAGCAGCTGGGAGTTTCAAGGCTACACCTTC. As protein: CASSWEFQGYTF.

The chain uses TRBV27 and TRBJ2-2, with 7 nucleotides matching TRBD1. The junction had 11 bases not matched to a gene; V was cut back by 4 bases and J by 6 bases. This CDR3 has 16 amino acids. Germline V gives CDR1 MNHEY, CDR2 SMNVEV (reference sequence). The DNA for the CDR3 is TGTGCCAGCAGTTCGACGACAGGGCGACCCCCCGGGGAGCTGTTTTTT. The encoded protein is CASSSTTGRPPGELFF.